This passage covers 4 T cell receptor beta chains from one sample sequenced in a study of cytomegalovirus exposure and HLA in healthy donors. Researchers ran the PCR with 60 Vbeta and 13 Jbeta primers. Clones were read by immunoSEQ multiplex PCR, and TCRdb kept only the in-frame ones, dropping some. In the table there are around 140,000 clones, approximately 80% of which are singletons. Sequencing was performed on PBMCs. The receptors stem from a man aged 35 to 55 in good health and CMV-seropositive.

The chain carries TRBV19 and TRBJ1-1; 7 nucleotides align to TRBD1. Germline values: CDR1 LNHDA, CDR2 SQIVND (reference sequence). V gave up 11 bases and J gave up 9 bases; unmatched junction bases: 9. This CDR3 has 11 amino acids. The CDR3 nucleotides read TGTGCCTGCTACAGGGGAGGTAAAGCTTTCTTT. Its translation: CACYRGGKAFF.

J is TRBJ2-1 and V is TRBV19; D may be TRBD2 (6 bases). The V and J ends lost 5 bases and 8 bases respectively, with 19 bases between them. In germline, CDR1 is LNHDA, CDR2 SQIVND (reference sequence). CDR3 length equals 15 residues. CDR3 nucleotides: TGTGCCAGTAGTCCCGGCGGGACCCCTTTTGATGAGCAGTTCTTC. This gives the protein CASSPGGTPFDEQFF. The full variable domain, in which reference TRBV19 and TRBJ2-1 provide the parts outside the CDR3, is DGGITQSPKYLFRKEGQNVTLSCEQNLNHDAMYWYRQDPGQGLRLIYYSQIVNDFQKGDIAEGYSVSREKKESFPLTVTSAQKNPTAFYLCASSPGGTPFDEQFFGPGTRLTVL.

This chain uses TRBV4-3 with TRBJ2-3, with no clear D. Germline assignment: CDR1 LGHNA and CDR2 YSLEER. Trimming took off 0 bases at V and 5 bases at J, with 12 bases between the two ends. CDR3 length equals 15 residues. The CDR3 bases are TGCGCCAGCAGCCAAGAGTATACTTCCCGAGATACGCAGTATTTT. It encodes CASSQEYTSRDTQYF.

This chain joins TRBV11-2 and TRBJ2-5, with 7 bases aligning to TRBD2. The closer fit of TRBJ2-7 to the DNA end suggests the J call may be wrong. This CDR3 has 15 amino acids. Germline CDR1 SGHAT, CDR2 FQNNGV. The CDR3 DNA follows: TGTGCCAGCAGCTTAGACCGCGGGAGTCTTTACGAGCAGTACTTC. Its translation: CASSLDRGSLYEQYF.